Sequencing of this T cell receptor beta chain was carried out in a study of T-cell reconstitution after alpha-beta-depleted transplantation in children. This clonotype was picked up many times. The antigen is undetermined. The authors prepared the TCRbeta library with unique molecular identifiers. TCRdb reprocessed the PCR reads via MiXCR and lists one record per CDR3 protein. The sample has about 1,000,000 distinct CDR3 sequences, under 30% seen once; the top ten hold roughly 27%. The V gene lost 0 bases and the J gene lost 11 bases, with 14 bases spanning the gap. Germline V gives CDR1 MNHEY, CDR2 SVGAGI. CDR3 length: 14 amino acids. Study-level results: T cells produced anew were the main source of T-cell counts and diversity one year after transplant. It was reported that alpha-beta T cells came from several hundred expanded graft clones (about two months after transplant).

V and J are TRBV6-5 and TRBJ2-1; no firm D call. Sequenced here: PBMCs, mostly from graft donor cells, sampled 360 days after TCRalphabeta/CD19-depleted stem cell transplant. The origin of this receptor is a boy in the first two years of life who had a stem cell transplant for SCID, so the T cells may come from the graft donor. This CDR3 is CASSYSKGKEKQFF. DNA for the CDR3: TGTGCCAGCAGTTACTCGAAGGGAAAGGAGAAGCAGTTCTTC.